This TCR beta chain originates from a study of graft-versus-host responses after intestinal transplantation. Study in general: Each recipient received a multivisceral, liver-intestinal, or isolated intestinal graft. Among the recipients, all got anti-thymocyte globulin induction and then tacrolimus and steroids for approximately 3 years.

Regarding this clone: Its antigen is undetermined.

The CDR3 has 13 amino acids. V lost 11 bases to trimming and J lost 5 bases; unmatched junction nucleotides: 7. Clones were sequenced by immunoSEQ multiplex PCR, and TCRdb holds only the in-frame ones, with some missing. The sample holds around 100,000 clones, approximately 90% seen once. Broader study findings: GvH clones detected in recipient marrow included some appearing first in ileum or blood.

The sequence was obtained from a human donor who was the organ donor for an intestinal transplant. This sample comprised unstimulated CD4+ T cells sorted from spleen or lymph node cells, obtained before transplant. V usage is TRBV23-1 and J usage is TRBJ1-4, with 8 bases that match TRBD1. TRBV23-1 is marked as an open reading frame, function uncertain. CDR3 nucleotide sequence: TGCGCCGGACAGGGACCGCGCAATGAAAAACTGTTTTTT. Protein product: CAGQGPRNEKLFF.